This T cell receptor (beta chain) was observed in a study of CD8 T cells in Susac syndrome. This clonotype was observed once. Random hexamers were used to reverse transcribe an amount of roughly 0.5 to 1 ug RNA. Amplification of TCR beta CDR3 spanned 54 Vbeta and 13 Jbeta via immunoSEQ multiplex PCR. TCRdb fed the immunoSEQ multiplex PCR reads into MiXCR, producing one record per CDR3 protein. The table includes some 300,000 distinct CDR3 sequences, 65% to 90% detected once. TCR beta sequences were obtained from blood CD8+ and CD4+ T cells. Multiple sclerosis controls were treatment-naive patients with stable or active relapsing-remitting disease. Negative isolation yielded CD8+ and CD4+ T cells; FACS enriched TEMRA cells. The CDR3 length is 17 residues. Germline CDR1 is MDHEN and CDR2 is SYDVKM. V was cut by 5 bases and J by 2 bases, with 22 bases left in between.

The TCR sequence derives from a human donor with multiple sclerosis. The chain carries TRBV28 and TRBJ2-7; D not certain. Sequencing input: CD8+ T cells from PBMCs. Written as DNA, the CDR3 is TGTGCCAGCAGTATCCCCAATTGGTCGAGCCCCACCTACGAGCAGTACTTC. It yields the protein CASSIPNWSSPTYEQYF.